The 19 T cell receptor beta chains below all came from one sample that was sequenced in a study of T cell responses to AZD1222 COVID-19 vaccine. The repertoire was sequenced with immunoSEQ multiplex PCR; TCRdb's copy has only in-frame clones and lacks some. The table lists 65,000 to 80,000 clones, 90% of them singletons. This material consisted of peripheral blood, taken on day 0 of AZD1222 vaccination. These receptors all come from an adult in good health.

The genes are TRBV5-6 and TRBJ2-3, with TRBD1 as a possible D gene (6 bases). The germline V gene has CDR1 SGHDT and CDR2 YYEEEE. Trimming took 2 bases from V and 15 from J, leaving 25 bases between them. This CDR3 spans 15 amino acids. The CDR3 DNA is TGTGCCAGCAGCTTAAAAGGGGCCGGGAATAAAGGGGGTTATTTT. This gives the protein CASSLKGAGNKGGYF. Complete variable domain (other parts from reference TRBV5-6 and TRBJ2-3): DAGVTQSPTHLIKTRGQQVTLRCSPKSGHDTVSWYQQALGQGPQFIFQYYEEEERQRGNFPDRFSGHQFPNYSSELNVNALLLGDSALYLCASSLKGAGNKGGYFGPGTRLTVL.

The gene calls are TRBV3-1 (or the pseudogene TRBV3-2) and TRBJ2-7, with 15 bases matching TRBD2. The CDR3 loop spans 19 amino acids. J was trimmed by 4 bases and V by 4 bases; bases with no gene match: 14. Germline V lookup: CDR1 LGHDT, CDR2 YNNKEL (reference sequence). The CDR3 loop is CASSPGDGLAGGYEYEQYF. The CDR3 DNA reads as TGTGCCAGCAGCCCCGGAGACGGACTAGCGGGAGGGTATGAGTACGAGCAGTACTTC.

V gene TRBV29-1 combines with J gene TRBJ2-6; D gene unclear. The CDR3 is made up of 14 amino acids. Trimming stripped 5 bases from V and 4 bases from J, with 12 bases between. CDR1 is SQVTM, CDR2 ANQGSEA, per germline. The CDR3 DNA reads as TGCAGCGTTTTAGGGATTTCGGGGGCCAACGTCCTGACTTTC. Residues: CSVLGISGANVLTF.

The chain has TRBV7-2 and TRBJ2-7; no clear D. V shed 5 bases and J shed 5 bases, with 10 bases lying between them. This CDR3 has 12 amino acids. Germline assignment: CDR1 SGHTA and CDR2 FQGNSA. The DNA of the CDR3 is TGTGCCAGCAGCATAGACTGGAACGAGCAGTACTTC. It codes for CASSIDWNEQYF.

This chain joins TRBV19 and TRBJ1-2; 8 nucleotides agree with TRBD1. The CDR3 is 15 residues long. The ends lost 9 bases at V and 4 bases at J; junction bases unmatched: 13. Germline V gives CDR1 LNHDA, CDR2 SQIVND (reference sequence). In DNA form, the CDR3 reads TGTGCCAGCCACCGCAGGGGACAGGAGTTCTATGGCTACACCTTC. As protein: CASHRRGQEFYGYTF.

The chain carries TRBV6-1 and TRBJ2-2, with 11 bases lining up with TRBD1. With 3 bases clipped from V and 6 bases from J, the junction kept 3 bases outside the gene matches. Germline CDR1 reads MNHNS; CDR2 reads SASEGT. The CDR3 consists of 15 residues. The CDR3 nucleotides are TGTGCCAGCAGTGAGGGACAGGGGGAGGCCGGGGAGCTGTTTTTT. This sequence encodes CASSEGQGEAGELFF.

The rearrangement links TRBV6-2 or TRBV6-3 to TRBJ1-2; D unresolved. The V end was cut by 2 bases, the J end by 2 bases, with 9 bases between. Germline CDR1 and CDR2: MNHEY and SVGEGT. This CDR3 has 14 amino acids. The CDR3 region is CASSYGNPNYGYTF. Here the CDR3 DNA reads TGTGCCAGCAGTTACGGGAATCCGAACTATGGCTACACCTTC.

This chain joins TRBV20-1 and TRBJ2-7; D is unresolved. Between the trimmed V and J ends, which lost 5 bases and 6 bases, there was a span of 11 bases. The germline gives CDR1 DFQATT, CDR2 SNEGSKA (reference sequence). The CDR3 loop spans 11 amino acids. CDR3 nucleotides: TGCAGTGCTCACAACAACCTCGAGCAGTACTTC. It encodes CSAHNNLEQYF.

This chain joins TRBV5-6 and TRBJ1-5; weak D call: TRBD1 (6 bases). Germline CDR1 is SGHDT and CDR2 is YYEEEE. The V end lost 2 bases, the J end lost 5 bases, and 11 bases lay between the germline ends. The CDR3 consists of 14 residues. The CDR3 protein is CASSFGPGDQPQHF. For the CDR3, the DNA is TGTGCCAGCAGCTTCGGTCCAGGGGATCAGCCCCAGCATTTT.

The table lists this clone with a count of one. The chain has TRBV3-1 (or the pseudogene TRBV3-2) and TRBJ2-7; 7 bases are a match to TRBD1. CDR1 and CDR2 from the germline V gene are LGHDT and YNNKEL (reference sequence). The CDR3 is made up of 14 amino acids. Trimming cost V 5 bases and J 2 bases; bases outside gene matches: 6. Written as DNA, the CDR3 is TGTGCCAGCAGCGACCCCGGGACAGCCTACGAGCAGTACTTC. This codes for CASSDPGTAYEQYF.

This chain links TRBV5-1 with TRBJ2-6, with unresolved D. From germline, CDR1 is SGHRS and CDR2 YFSETQ. This CDR3 has 18 residues. V dropped 5 bases and J dropped 4 bases, with 22 bases sitting between them. The CDR3, as DNA: TGCGCCAGCAGTCTCGGACGACCCGGCCGTGGCGGGGCCAACGTCCTGACTTTC. Its translation is CASSLGRPGRGGANVLTF.

The chain recombines TRBV10-3 with TRBJ2-3; unclear D gene. CDR1 is ENHRY, CDR2 SYGVKD, per germline. The length of the CDR3 is 12 residues. Trimming shortened V by 8 bases and J by 1 base, and 7 bases separated the two germline ends. The CDR3 DNA follows: TGTGCCATCTCCGACCGCACAGATACGCAGTATTTT. Its protein is CAISDRTDTQYF.

The count of this clone is one. The CDR3 loop reads CSAGDWGQSNTEAFF. The DNA for the CDR3 is TGCAGCGCGGGGGATTGGGGACAGAGTAACACTGAAGCTTTCTTT. The chain joins TRBV29-1 to TRBJ1-1; 7 bases line up with TRBD1. Germline lookup yields CDR1 SQVTM and CDR2 ANQGSEA. V shed 7 bases and J 2 bases; nucleotides not matched to a gene: 13. The CDR3 contains 15 residues. Full variable domain (missing parts from reference TRBV29-1 and TRBJ1-1): SAVISQKPSRDICQRGTSLTIQCQVDSQVTMMFWYRQQPGQSLTLIATANQGSEATYESGFVIDKFPISRPNLTFSTLTVSNMSPEDSSIYLCSAGDWGQSNTEAFFGQGTRLTVV.

The J gene is TRBJ2-5, the V gene TRBV9, with 9 bases matching TRBD1. Germline V gene data show CDR1 as SGDLS and CDR2 as YYNGEE. V was clipped by 3 bases and J by 2 bases; unmatched bases: 8. The length of the CDR3 is 16 residues. CDR3 residues: CASSARTGAEQETQYF. The DNA for the CDR3 is TGTGCCAGCAGCGCCAGGACAGGGGCCGAGCAAGAGACCCAGTACTTC. The variable domain in full, with the rest retrieved from reference TRBV9 and TRBJ2-5, is DSGVTQTPKHLITATGQRVTLRCSPRSGDLSVYWYQQSLDQGLQFLIQYYNGEERAKGNILERFSAQQFPDLHSELNLSSLELGDSALYFCASSARTGAEQETQYFGPGTRLLVL.

The chain employs TRBV11-3 and TRBJ2-1; no definite D call. The CDR3 runs 12 residues. Germline-derived CDR1 and CDR2 are SGHNT and YENEEA. Trimming took off 1 base at V and 6 bases at J, with 4 bases between the two ends. The CDR3 sequence is CASSLGVNEQFF. The DNA of the CDR3 is TGTGCCAGCAGCTTAGGTGTCAATGAGCAGTTCTTC. Drawing the rest from reference TRBV11-3 and TRBJ2-1, the complete variable domain is EAGVVQSPRYKIIEKKQPVAFWCNPISGHNTLYWYLQNLGQGPELLIRYENEEAVDDSQLPKDRFSAERLKGVDSTLKIQPAELGDSAVYLCASSLGVNEQFFGPGTRLTVL.

The J gene is TRBJ1-2, the V gene TRBV7-9, with 9 bases that match TRBD1. Germline V gene sequence: CDR1 SEHNR, CDR2 FQNEAQ (reference sequence). The CDR3 covers 14 residues. Trimming removed 3 bases from V and 8 bases from J; junction bases left unmatched: 7. The CDR3 loop is CASSFLDRGDGYTF. CDR3 bases: TGTGCCAGCAGCTTCTTGGACAGGGGAGACGGCTACACCTTC.

This clone was found a few times. The chain uses TRBV5-1 and TRBJ1-2, with no clear D. Per germline, CDR1 SGHRS and CDR2 YFSETQ. This CDR3 region has 14 residues. Trimming pared 0 bases from V and 5 bases from J, leaving 11 bases between. CDR3 nucleotides: TGCGCCAGCAGCTTGGAGGGCAGGCAATATGGCTACACCTTC. This codes for CASSLEGRQYGYTF.

This rearrangement joins TRBV24-1 to TRBJ2-1; no clear D gene. Germline-derived CDR1 and CDR2 are KGHDR and SFDVKD. The CDR3 length is 16 residues. Trimming shortened V by 0 bases and J by 0 bases, and 8 bases separated the two germline ends. The CDR3 nucleotides read TGTGCCACCAGTGATTTGAACAGACACTCCTACAATGAGCAGTTCTTC. Its translation is CATSDLNRHSYNEQFF.

The rearrangement joins TRBV5-1 to TRBJ1-2; maybe TRBD1 (6 bases). Per germline, CDR1 SGHRS and CDR2 YFSETQ. V shed 4 bases and J shed 5 bases, with 12 bases lying between them. There are 13 residues in the CDR3. The CDR3 reads CASSQDSHYGYTF. CDR3 DNA sequence: TGCGCCAGCAGCCAGGACAGCCATTATGGCTACACCTTC.